A selection of T cell receptor beta chains follows, all from one sample in a study of blood T cell repertoires in COVID-19. The table came from immunoSEQ multiplex PCR; TCRdb's copy has only in-frame clones and leaves some out. This table has about 190,000 clones, 82% appearing once. Sequences were obtained from peripheral blood. The source is a woman aged 55-75 years with COVID-19, enrolled during active disease. CDR3s include the opening cysteine and the closing phenylalanine or tryptophan. Each record gives: CDR3 length, D gene, clone size, V gene, J gene, CDR3 protein, CDR3 DNA. A D gene is named only where the DNA matches it firmly. Part of the rows lack a size; the others show once, few, many or a class for expanded clones.

>15|TRBD2|-|TRBV5-1|TRBJ2-2
CASSRVAGVSGELFF
TGCGCCAGCAGTCGGGTCGCGGGGGTGTCCGGGGAGCTGTTTTTT
>12|-|-|TRBV2|TRBJ2-2
CASSPGTGELFF
TGTGCCAGCAGCCCCGGTACCGGGGAGCTGTTTTTT
>11|-|-|TRBV28|TRBJ2-3
CASSTTHTQYF
TGTGCCAGCAGTACGACACATACGCAGTATTTT
>17|-|-|TRBV5-1|TRBJ1-2
CASSGGTRGRGNYGYTF
TGCGCCAGCAGCGGGGGGACGAGGGGCCGGGGTAACTATGGCTACACCTTC
>18|-|-|TRBV11-2|TRBJ1-3
CASSPRGAVITPGNTIYF
TGTGCCAGCAGTCCCCGGGGGGCAGTCATCACCCCTGGAAACACCATATATTTT
>13|-|-|TRBV12-3/TRBV12-4|TRBJ2-7
CASSRLGGYEQYF
TGTGCCAGCAGCCGACTAGGTGGGTACGAGCAGTACTTC
>15|-|-|TRBV4-1|TRBJ2-1
CASSQPKQDLNEQFF
TGCGCCAGCAGCCAACCTAAACAGGATCTCAATGAGCAGTTCTTC
>14|TRBD2|-|TRBV7-2|TRBJ2-7
CASSREGINHEQYF
TGTGCCAGCAGCAGGGAGGGGATCAACCACGAGCAGTACTTC
>14|-|-|TRBV19|TRBJ1-4
CASSRGGTNEKLFF
TGTGCCAGTAGTCGCGGGGGGACTAATGAAAAACTGTTTTTT
>15|-|-|TRBV10-3|TRBJ2-2
CAISFGGLDTGELFF
TGTGCCATCAGTTTCGGGGGGCTGGACACCGGGGAGCTGTTTTTT
>15|-|few|TRBV7-9|TRBJ1-4
CASSARGSSNEKLFF
TGTGCCAGCAGCGCGCGAGGATCCTCTAATGAAAAACTGTTTTTT
>13|-|-|TRBV2|TRBJ2-2
CASSSTRTGELFF
TGTGCCAGCAGCTCAACTAGAACCGGGGAGCTGTTTTTT
>13|-|-|TRBV7-9|TRBJ1-1
CASTSQGSLGAFF
TGTGCCAGCACCTCACAGGGATCTCTTGGAGCTTTCTTT
>15|TRBD1|-|TRBV5-1|TRBJ2-5
CASSLVSRQGKTQYF
TGCGCCAGCAGCTTGGTGTCGAGACAGGGAAAGACCCAGTACTTC
>11|-|-|TRBV20-1|TRBJ1-2
CSAKDSPEYTF
TGCAGTGCTAAGGACAGCCCGGAATATACCTTC
>15|TRBD1|-|TRBV14|TRBJ2-7
CASSQGSTGAYEQYF
TGTGCCAGCAGCCAAGGATCGACAGGGGCCTACGAGCAGTACTTC
>14|-|-|TRBV28|TRBJ1-5
CASSATGTHQPQHF
TGTGCCAGCAGTGCAACAGGGACCCATCAGCCCCAGCATTTT
>17|TRBD2|-|TRBV7-9|TRBJ2-2
CASSLVSGGARTGELFF
TGTGCCAGCAGCTTAGTAAGCGGGGGGGCCCGCACCGGGGAGCTGTTTTTT
>15|-|-|TRBV19|TRBJ2-3
CASSIESYSTDTQYF
TGTGCCAGTAGTATAGAGTCTTATAGCACAGATACGCAGTATTTT
>15|TRBD1|few|TRBV7-9|TRBJ2-1
CASSLSTGPYNEQFF
TGTGCCAGCAGCTTGTCGACAGGGCCCTACAATGAGCAGTTCTTC
>14|-|-|TRBV13|TRBJ2-2
CASSHGQNTGELFF
TGTGCCAGCAGCCACGGACAGAACACCGGGGAGCTGTTTTTT
>14|TRBD1|-|TRBV5-4|TRBJ1-2
CASSFPGQGAGYTF
TGTGCCAGCAGCTTCCCGGGACAGGGTGCGGGCTACACCTTC
>13|-|-|TRBV20-1|TRBJ2-2
CSASYGGTGELFF
TGCAGTGCTAGTTACGGGGGCACCGGGGAGCTGTTTTTT
>14|-|-|TRBV7-9|TRBJ1-1
CASSLFGDGTEAFF
TGTGCCAGCAGCTTATTCGGGGATGGGACTGAAGCTTTCTTT
>15|-|-|TRBV5-1|TRBJ1-2
CASSLVGPILEGYTF
TGCGCCAGCAGCTTGGTGGGGCCGATCCTAGAAGGCTACACCTTC
>16|TRBD2|-|TRBV5-6|TRBJ2-1
CASSTLVGGVGNEQFF
TGTGCCAGCAGCACCCTGGTGGGAGGGGTGGGGAATGAGCAGTTCTTC
>16|TRBD2|once|TRBV30|TRBJ2-3
CAWTLGTSASTDTQYF
TGTGCCTGGACCCTCGGGACTAGTGCCAGCACAGATACGCAGTATTTT
>15|TRBD1|-|TRBV19|TRBJ1-2
CASSRQGEKGYGYTF
TGTGCCAGTAGTCGACAGGGGGAAAAAGGGTATGGCTACACCTTC
>14|-|once|TRBV19|TRBJ1-2
CASSMEAANYGYTF
TGTGCCAGTAGTATGGAGGCGGCTAACTATGGCTACACCTTC
>14|-|-|TRBV28|TRBJ1-6
CASSPGGNNSPLHF
TGTGCCAGCAGCCCGGGGGGGAATAATTCACCCCTCCACTTT
>14|TRBD2|-|TRBV7-9|TRBJ2-5
CASRRAGGPETQYF
TGTGCCAGCAGGCGAGCGGGGGGGCCAGAGACCCAGTACTTC
>17|TRBD2|-|TRBV27|TRBJ2-1
CASSTLFSGRFDNEQFF
TGTGCCAGCAGTACCCTGTTTAGCGGGAGGTTCGACAATGAGCAGTTCTTC
>17|TRBD2|-|TRBV5-1|TRBJ2-2
CASSGRTSGSFGGELFF
TGCGCCAGCAGCGGCAGGACTAGCGGGAGTTTTGGCGGGGAGCTGTTTTTT
>13|-|few|TRBV10-2|TRBJ2-5
CASTPEGGETQYF
TGCGCCAGCACTCCCGAGGGTGGAGAGACCCAGTACTTC
>15|-|once|TRBV19|TRBJ1-6
CASDRTAVGNSPLHF
TGTGCCAGTGATAGGACAGCGGTGGGTAATTCACCCCTCCACTTT
>16|TRBD2|once|TRBV27|TRBJ2-1
CASSFLASGDYNEQFF
TGTGCCAGCAGTTTCCTGGCTAGCGGGGACTACAATGAGCAGTTCTTC
>23|TRBD2|-|TRBV27|TRBJ2-5
CASSLSLNVRSSGRARLGETQYF
TGTGCCAGCAGTTTATCGCTTAATGTCCGGTCTAGCGGGAGGGCACGGCTTGGAGAGACCCAGTACTTC
>16|TRBD2|once|TRBV7-9|TRBJ2-1
CASSLSLAGGNNEQFF
TGTGCCAGCAGCCTAAGCCTAGCGGGAGGGAACAATGAGCAGTTCTTC
>16|TRBD2|-|TRBV27|TRBJ2-5
CASSLGWGGSGETQYF
TGTGCCAGCAGTTTAGGGTGGGGGGGATCCGGAGAGACCCAGTACTTC
>17|TRBD1|few|TRBV9|TRBJ1-3
CASSALGLDRGRNTIYF
TGTGCCAGCAGCGCCCTGGGACTCGACAGGGGTAGAAACACCATATATTTT
>17|TRBD2|-|TRBV27|TRBJ2-1
CASSQAGGPSSYNEQFF
TGTGCCAGCAGCCAAGCGGGGGGGCCAAGCTCCTACAATGAGCAGTTCTTC
>12|-|-|TRBV29-1|TRBJ1-4
CSVETGREKLFF
TGCAGCGTTGAGACGGGGAGGGAAAAACTGTTTTTT
>18|TRBD2|once|TRBV10-3|TRBJ2-2
CAISNTGTSGLSTGELFF
TGTGCCATCAGCAACACCGGGACTAGCGGGTTGAGCACCGGGGAGCTGTTTTTT
>15|-|-|TRBV6-1|TRBJ2-5
CASSEAGHFQETQYF
TGTGCCAGCAGTGAAGCGGGACATTTCCAAGAGACCCAGTACTTC
>18|-|once|TRBV18|TRBJ1-3
CASSPISARTNSGNTIYF
TGTGCCAGCTCACCCATCTCCGCCCGGACAAACTCTGGAAACACCATATATTTT
>16|-|-|TRBV3-1/TRBV3-2|TRBJ2-3
CASSQGSSPWGDTQYF
TGTGCCAGCAGCCAAGGTTCTAGCCCCTGGGGAGATACGCAGTATTTT
>16|TRBD1|once|TRBV6-1|TRBJ1-4
CASSEPPGQGMEKLFF
TGTGCCAGCAGTGAACCCCCGGGACAGGGTATGGAAAAACTGTTTTTT
>17|-|-|TRBV2|TRBJ2-1
CASSRRAGDLTYNEQFF
TGTGCCAGCAGTCGACGGGCAGGGGATTTGACCTACAATGAGCAGTTCTTC
>16|TRBD1|-|TRBV2|TRBJ1-5
CASTPADRGSNQPQHF
TGTGCCAGCACCCCCGCTGACAGGGGCTCCAATCAGCCCCAGCATTTT
>15|TRBD1|-|TRBV2|TRBJ1-5
CASSWTGGPNQPQHF
TGTGCCAGCAGTTGGACAGGGGGTCCTAATCAGCCCCAGCATTTT
>17|TRBD1|-|TRBV5-1|TRBJ1-1
CASSLEQGASGNTEAFF
TGCGCCAGCAGCTTGGAACAGGGGGCGAGTGGAAACACTGAAGCTTTCTTT
>18|TRBD2|-|TRBV9|TRBJ2-5
CASSVRASGGDSQETQYF
TGTGCCAGCAGCGTCCGGGCTAGCGGGGGGGATTCCCAAGAGACCCAGTACTTC
>13|-|-|TRBV30|TRBJ2-7
CAWSRGLAYEQYF
TGTGCCTGGAGTAGGGGACTGGCGTACGAGCAGTACTTC
>17|-|-|TRBV21-1|TRBJ2-1
CASSRFRDIATYNEQFF
TGTGCCAGCAGCCGTTTCCGGGACATCGCTACCTACAATGAGCAGTTCTTC
>14|-|-|TRBV5-1|TRBJ1-5
CASSVGGDHQPQHF
TGCGCCAGCAGCGTCGGAGGGGATCATCAGCCCCAGCATTTT